This T cell receptor beta chain comes out of a study of blood T cell repertoires in COVID-19. The CDR3 consists of 14 residues. CDR1 and CDR2 from the germline V gene are LGHDT and YNNKEL (reference sequence). V gave up 0 bases and J gave up 7 bases, with 12 bases separating them. Profiled with immunoSEQ multiplex PCR; TCRdb holds only in-frame clones, not every one. The sample has around 15,000 clones; 83% are singletons. This sequence was found in a man aged 35 to 55 with active or convalescent COVID-19. The rearrangement uses TRBV3-1 (or the pseudogene TRBV3-2) and TRBJ1-2; perhaps TRBD1 as D (6 bases). The sequenced sample consisted of peripheral blood. The CDR3 is CASSQDPARGGYTF. CDR3 nucleotide sequence: TGTGCCAGCAGCCAAGATCCGGCCAGGGGTGGCTACACCTTC.